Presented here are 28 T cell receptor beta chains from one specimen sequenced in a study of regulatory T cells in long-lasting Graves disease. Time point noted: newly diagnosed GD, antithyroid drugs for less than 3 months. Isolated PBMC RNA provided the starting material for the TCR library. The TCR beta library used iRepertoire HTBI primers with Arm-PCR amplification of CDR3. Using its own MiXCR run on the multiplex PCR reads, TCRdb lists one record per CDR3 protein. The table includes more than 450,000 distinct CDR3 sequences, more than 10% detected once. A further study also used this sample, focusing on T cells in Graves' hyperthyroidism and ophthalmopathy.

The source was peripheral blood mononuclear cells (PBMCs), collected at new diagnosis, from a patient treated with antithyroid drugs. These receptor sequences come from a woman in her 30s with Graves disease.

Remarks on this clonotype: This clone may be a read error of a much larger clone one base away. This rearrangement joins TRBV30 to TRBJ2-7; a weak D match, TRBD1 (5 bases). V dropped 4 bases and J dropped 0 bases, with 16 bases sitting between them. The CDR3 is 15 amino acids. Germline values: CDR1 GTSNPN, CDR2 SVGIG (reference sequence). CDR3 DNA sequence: TGTGCCTGGACCCGAAGAGAAGGGGTCTCCTACGAGCAGTACTTC. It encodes CAWTRREGVSYEQYF.

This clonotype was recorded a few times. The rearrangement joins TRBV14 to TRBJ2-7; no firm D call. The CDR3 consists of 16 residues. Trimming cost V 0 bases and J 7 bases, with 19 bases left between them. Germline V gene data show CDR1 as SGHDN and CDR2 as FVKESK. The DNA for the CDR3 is TGTGCCAGCAGCCAAGAAGGCTTTGGAGCAGCAAAGGAGCAGTACTTC. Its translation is CASSQEGFGAAKEQYF.

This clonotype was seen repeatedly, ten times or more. CDR3 DNA: TGTGCCAGCACTACAGGGTACATTCAGTACTTC. As protein: CASTTGYIQYF. V is TRBV2 and J is TRBJ2-4; possibly TRBD1 for D (6 bases). The ends were cut back, 7 bases at V and 8 bases at J, with 9 bases in the middle. The length of the CDR3 is 11 residues. Germline CDR1 SNHLY, CDR2 FYNNEI.

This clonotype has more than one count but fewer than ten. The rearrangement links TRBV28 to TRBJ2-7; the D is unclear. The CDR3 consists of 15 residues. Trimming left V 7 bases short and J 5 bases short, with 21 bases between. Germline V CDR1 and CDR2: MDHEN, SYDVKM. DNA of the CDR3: TGTGCCAGCAAAGTCTTTAAGAATGGAATCGACGAGCAGTACTTC. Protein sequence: CASKVFKNGIDEQYF.

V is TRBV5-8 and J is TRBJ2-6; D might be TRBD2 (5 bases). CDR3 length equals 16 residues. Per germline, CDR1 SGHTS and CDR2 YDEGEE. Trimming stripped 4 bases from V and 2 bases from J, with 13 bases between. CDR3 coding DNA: TGTGCCAGCAGCCTGCGAGGAGGCGCTGGGGCCAACGTCCTGACTTTC. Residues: CASSLRGGAGANVLTF.

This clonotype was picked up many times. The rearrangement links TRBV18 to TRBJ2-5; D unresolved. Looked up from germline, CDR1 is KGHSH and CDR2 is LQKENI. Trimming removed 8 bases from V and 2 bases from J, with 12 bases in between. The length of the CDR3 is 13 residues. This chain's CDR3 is CASAAGQQETQYF. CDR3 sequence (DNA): TGTGCCAGCGCGGCCGGCCAGCAAGAGACCCAGTACTTC.

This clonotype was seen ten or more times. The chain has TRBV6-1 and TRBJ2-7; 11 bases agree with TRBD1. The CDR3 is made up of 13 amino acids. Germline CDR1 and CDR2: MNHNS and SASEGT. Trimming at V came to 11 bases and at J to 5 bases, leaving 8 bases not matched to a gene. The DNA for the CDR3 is TGTGCCGTGGGACAGGGGGTTTTGGACGAGCAGTACTTC. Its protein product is CAVGQGVLDEQYF.

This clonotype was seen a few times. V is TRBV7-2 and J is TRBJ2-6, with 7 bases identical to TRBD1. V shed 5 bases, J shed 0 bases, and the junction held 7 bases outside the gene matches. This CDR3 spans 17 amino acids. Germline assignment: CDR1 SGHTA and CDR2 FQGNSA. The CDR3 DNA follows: TGTGCCAGCAGCCCAAAGGGGACAGCCTCTGGGGCCAACGTCCTGACTTTC. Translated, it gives CASSPKGTASGANVLTF.

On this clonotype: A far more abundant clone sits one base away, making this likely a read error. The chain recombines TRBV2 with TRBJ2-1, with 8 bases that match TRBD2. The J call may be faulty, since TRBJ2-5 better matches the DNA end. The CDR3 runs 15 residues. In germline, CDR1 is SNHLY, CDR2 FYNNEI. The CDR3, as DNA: TGTGCCAACAGATACCGGACTAGCAGCGAAGAGACCCAGTACTTC. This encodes CANRYRTSSEETQYF.

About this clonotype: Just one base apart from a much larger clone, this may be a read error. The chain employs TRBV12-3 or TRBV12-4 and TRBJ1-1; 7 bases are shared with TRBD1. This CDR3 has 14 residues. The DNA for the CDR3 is TGTGCCAGCAGAGCAATGACAGGGAACACTGAAGATTTCTTT. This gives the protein CASRAMTGNTEDFF.

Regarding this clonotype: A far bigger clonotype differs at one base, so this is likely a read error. CDR3 sequence: CASSAPGSLNTEELFF. The CDR3 bases are TGTGCCAGCAGTGCACCGGGATCTCTCAACACCGAGGAGCTGTTTTTT. The rearrangement joins TRBV6-2 or TRBV6-3 to TRBJ2-2; a weak D match, TRBD2 (5 bases). The CDR3 length is 16 residues. The germline CDR1 and CDR2 sequences are MNHEY and SVGEGT.

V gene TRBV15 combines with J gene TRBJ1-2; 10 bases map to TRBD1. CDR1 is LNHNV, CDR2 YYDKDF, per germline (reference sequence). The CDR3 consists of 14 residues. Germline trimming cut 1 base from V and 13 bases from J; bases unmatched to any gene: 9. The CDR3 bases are TGTGCCACCAGCAGAGGGGGACAGGGGTTTAGGTCCACCTTC. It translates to CATSRGGQGFRSTF.

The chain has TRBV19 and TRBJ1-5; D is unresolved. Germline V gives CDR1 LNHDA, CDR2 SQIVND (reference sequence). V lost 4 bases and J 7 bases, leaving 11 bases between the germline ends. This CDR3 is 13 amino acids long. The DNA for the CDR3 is TGTGCCAGTAGTACGGCAGGTGGCCAGCCCCAGCATTTT. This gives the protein CASSTAGGQPQHF.

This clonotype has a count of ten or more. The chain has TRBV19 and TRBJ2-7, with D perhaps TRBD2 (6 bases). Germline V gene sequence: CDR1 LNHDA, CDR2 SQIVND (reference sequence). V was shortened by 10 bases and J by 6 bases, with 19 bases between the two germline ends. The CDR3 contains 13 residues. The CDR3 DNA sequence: TGTGCCACATCAGCGGGCTCCCTCGCCGAGCAGTACTTC. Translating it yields CATSAGSLAEQYF.

CDR3 loop: CASSFVGGTRTYNEQFF. The CDR3, as DNA: TGTGCCAGCAGCTTTGTAGGGGGGACACGTACCTACAATGAGCAGTTCTTC. The chain recombines TRBV11-2 with TRBJ2-1, with D possibly called TRBD1 or TRBD2 (6 bases each). CDR1 is SGHAT, CDR2 FQNNGV, per germline. V gave up 3 bases and J gave up 2 bases, with 17 bases separating them. The CDR3 length is 17 residues.

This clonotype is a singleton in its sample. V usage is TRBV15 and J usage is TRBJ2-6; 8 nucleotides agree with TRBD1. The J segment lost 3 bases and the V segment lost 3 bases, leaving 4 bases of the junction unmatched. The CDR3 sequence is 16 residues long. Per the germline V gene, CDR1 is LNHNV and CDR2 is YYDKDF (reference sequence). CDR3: CATSRDRVNGANVLTF. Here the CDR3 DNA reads TGTGCCACCAGCAGGGACAGGGTCAATGGGGCCAACGTCCTGACTTTC.

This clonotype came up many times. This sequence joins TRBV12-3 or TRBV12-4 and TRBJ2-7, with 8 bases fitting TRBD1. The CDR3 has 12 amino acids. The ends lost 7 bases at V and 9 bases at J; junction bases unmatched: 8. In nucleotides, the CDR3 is TGTGCCAGCACCCAACAGGGGGGTGGGCAGTACTTC. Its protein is CASTQQGGGQYF.

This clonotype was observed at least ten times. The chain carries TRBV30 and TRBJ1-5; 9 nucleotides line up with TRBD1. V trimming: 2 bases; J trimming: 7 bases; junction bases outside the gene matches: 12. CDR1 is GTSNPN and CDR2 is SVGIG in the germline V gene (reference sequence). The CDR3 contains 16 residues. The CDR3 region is CAWSLGDRDTGQPQHF. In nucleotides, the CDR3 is TGTGCCTGGAGTCTCGGGGACAGGGACACCGGACAGCCCCAGCATTTT.

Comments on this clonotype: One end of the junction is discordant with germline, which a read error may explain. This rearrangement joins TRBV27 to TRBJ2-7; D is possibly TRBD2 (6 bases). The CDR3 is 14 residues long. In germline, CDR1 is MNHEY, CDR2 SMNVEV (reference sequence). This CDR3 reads CASSLGTFSCEQYF. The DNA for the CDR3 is TGTGCCAGCAGTTTAGGGACTTTCTCCTGCGAGCAGTACTTC.

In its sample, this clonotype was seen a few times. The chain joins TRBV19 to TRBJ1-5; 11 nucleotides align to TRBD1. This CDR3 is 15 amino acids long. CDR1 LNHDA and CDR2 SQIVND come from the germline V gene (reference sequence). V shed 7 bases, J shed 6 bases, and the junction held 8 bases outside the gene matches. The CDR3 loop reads CASIPDRGQRQPQHF. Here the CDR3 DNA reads TGTGCCAGTATTCCGGACAGGGGGCAACGTCAGCCCCAGCATTTT.

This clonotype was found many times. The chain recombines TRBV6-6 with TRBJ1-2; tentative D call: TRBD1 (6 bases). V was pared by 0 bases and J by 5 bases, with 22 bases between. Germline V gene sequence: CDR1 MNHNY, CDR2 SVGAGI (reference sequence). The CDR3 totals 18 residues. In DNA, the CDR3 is TGTGCCAGCAGTTACTCGGGGGCAGCCAGACAGAGAACATATGGCTACACCTTC. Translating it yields CASSYSGAARQRTYGYTF.

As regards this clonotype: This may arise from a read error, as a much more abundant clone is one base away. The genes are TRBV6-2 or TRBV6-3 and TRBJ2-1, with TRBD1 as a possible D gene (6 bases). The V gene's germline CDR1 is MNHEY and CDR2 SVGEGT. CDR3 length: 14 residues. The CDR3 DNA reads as TGTGTCAGCAGTTCACAGGGTCGGCTCAATGAGCAGTTCTTC. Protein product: CVSSSQGRLNEQFF.

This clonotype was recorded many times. The CDR3 DNA reads TGTGCCAGCAGTCCTCTAGCGGTAAGATACGAGCAGTACTTC. As protein: CASSPLAVRYEQYF. The chain employs TRBV27 and TRBJ2-7, with 7 nucleotides matching TRBD2. Germline V gene data show CDR1 as MNHEY and CDR2 as SMNVEV (reference sequence). The CDR3 sequence is 14 residues long. J was trimmed by 4 bases and V by 5 bases; bases with no gene match: 8.

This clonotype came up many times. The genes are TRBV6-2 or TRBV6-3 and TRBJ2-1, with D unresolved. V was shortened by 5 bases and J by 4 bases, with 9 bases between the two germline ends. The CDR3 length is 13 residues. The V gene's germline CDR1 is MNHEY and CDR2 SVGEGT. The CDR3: CASSEAEYNEQFF. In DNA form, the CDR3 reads TGTGCCAGCAGTGAAGCAGAGTACAATGAGCAGTTCTTC.

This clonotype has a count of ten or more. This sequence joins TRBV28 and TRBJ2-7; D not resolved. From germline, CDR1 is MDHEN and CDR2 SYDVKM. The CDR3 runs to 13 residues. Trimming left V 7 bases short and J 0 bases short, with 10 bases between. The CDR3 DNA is TGTGCCAGCAAAGCCGATAGCTCCTACGAGCAGTACTTC. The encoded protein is CASKADSSYEQYF.

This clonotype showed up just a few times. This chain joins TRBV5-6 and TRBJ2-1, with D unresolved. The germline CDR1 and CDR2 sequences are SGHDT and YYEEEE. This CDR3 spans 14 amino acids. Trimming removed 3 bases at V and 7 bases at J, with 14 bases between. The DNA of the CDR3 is TGTGCCAGCAGCTCCCGATTGGTTGTGAATGAGCAGTTCTTC. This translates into CASSSRLVVNEQFF.

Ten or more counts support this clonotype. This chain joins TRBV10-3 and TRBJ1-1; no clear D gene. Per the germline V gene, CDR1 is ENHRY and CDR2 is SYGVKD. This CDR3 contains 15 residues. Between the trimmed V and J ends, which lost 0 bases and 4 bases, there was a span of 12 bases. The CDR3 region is CAISESPGLGTEAFF. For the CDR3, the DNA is TGTGCCATCAGTGAGTCGCCGGGATTGGGCACTGAAGCTTTCTTT.

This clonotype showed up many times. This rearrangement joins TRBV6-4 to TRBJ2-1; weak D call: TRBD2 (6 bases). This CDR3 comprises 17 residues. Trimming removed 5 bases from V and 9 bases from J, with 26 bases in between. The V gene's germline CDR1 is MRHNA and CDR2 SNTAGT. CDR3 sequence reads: CASSYPTGGGRIGEQFF. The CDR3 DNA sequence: TGTGCCAGCAGTTACCCCACCGGGGGTGGGAGGATAGGTGAGCAGTTCTTC.